The TCR beta chain under discussion was sequenced for a study of radiotherapy plus CTLA-4 blockade in lung cancer. General study results and limits: Response, reportedly, was best predicted by interferon-beta along with early blood T cell clone dynamics. Once radiotherapy plus ipilimumab had been given, TCR clones derived from tumor expanded in blood.

Patients with chemo-refractory metastatic non-small-cell lung cancer received focal radiation plus CTLA-4 blockade with ipilimumab. The germline gives CDR1 LNHDA, CDR2 SQIVND (reference sequence). Between the trimmed V and J ends, which lost 3 bases and 4 bases, there was a span of 12 bases. This CDR3 spans 14 amino acids. A word on this clone: Its antigen is unknown.

Sequencing was performed with immunoSEQ multiplex PCR; in TCRdb, only in-frame clones are kept and a portion is missing. The table lists roughly 44,000 clones, roughly 76% of them singletons, with around 10% in the top ten. The TCR comes from a human donor with non-small cell lung cancer who had stable disease on radiotherapy plus ipilimumab. The chain combines TRBV19 with TRBJ2-5; D not certain. The sequenced sample was peripheral blood, obtained from a patient treated with radiotherapy plus ipilimumab. Here the CDR3 reads CASSINSPRETQYF. CDR3 in DNA: TGTGCCAGTAGTATTAATTCGCCGAGAGAGACCCAGTACTTC.